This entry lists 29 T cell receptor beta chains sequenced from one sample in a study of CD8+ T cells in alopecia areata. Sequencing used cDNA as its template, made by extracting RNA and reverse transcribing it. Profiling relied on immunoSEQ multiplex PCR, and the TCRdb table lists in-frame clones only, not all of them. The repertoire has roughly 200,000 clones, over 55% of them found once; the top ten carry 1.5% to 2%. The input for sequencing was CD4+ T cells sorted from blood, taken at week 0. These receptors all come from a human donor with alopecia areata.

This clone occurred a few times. As DNA, the CDR3 is TGTGCCAGCAGCTTTACAGGGCCCACTGAAGCTTTCTTT. This translates into CASSFTGPTEAFF. The rearrangement uses TRBV5-6 and TRBJ1-1, with D perhaps TRBD1 (6 bases). Trimming removed 2 bases from V and 4 bases from J, with 9 bases in between. The germline gives CDR1 SGHDT, CDR2 YYEEEE. The CDR3 is 13 residues long.

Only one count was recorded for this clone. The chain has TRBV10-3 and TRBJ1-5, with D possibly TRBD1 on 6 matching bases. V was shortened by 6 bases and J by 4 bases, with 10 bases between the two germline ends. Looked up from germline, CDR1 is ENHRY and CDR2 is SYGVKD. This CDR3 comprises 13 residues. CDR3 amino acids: CAISGQLNQPQHF. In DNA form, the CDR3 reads TGTGCCATCAGCGGACAGTTAAATCAGCCCCAGCATTTT.

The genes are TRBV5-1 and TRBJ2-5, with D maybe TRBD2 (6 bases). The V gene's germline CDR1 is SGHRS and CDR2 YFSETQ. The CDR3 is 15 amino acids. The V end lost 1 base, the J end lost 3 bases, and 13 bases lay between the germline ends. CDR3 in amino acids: CASSLRDGGKETQYF. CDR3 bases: TGCGCCAGCAGCTTGCGGGACGGAGGGAAAGAGACCCAGTACTTC. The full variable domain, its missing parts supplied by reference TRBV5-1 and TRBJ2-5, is KAGVTQTPRYLIKTRGQQVTLSCSPISGHRSVSWYQQTPGQGLQFLFEYFSETQRNKGNFPGRFSGRQFSNSRSEMNVSTLELGDSALYLCASSLRDGGKETQYFGPGTRLLVL.

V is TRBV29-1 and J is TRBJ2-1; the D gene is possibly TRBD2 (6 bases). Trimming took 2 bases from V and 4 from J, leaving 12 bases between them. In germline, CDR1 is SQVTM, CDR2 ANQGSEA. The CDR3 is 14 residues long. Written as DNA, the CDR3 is TGCAGCGTTGAACATAGCGGTCCTTACAATGAGCAGTTCTTC. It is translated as CSVEHSGPYNEQFF.

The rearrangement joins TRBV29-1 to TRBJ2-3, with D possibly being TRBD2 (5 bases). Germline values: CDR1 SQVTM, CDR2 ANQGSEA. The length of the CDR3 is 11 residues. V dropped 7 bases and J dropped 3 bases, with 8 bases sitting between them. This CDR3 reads CSGGRTDTQYF. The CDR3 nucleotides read TGCAGCGGTGGGAGAACAGATACGCAGTATTTT.

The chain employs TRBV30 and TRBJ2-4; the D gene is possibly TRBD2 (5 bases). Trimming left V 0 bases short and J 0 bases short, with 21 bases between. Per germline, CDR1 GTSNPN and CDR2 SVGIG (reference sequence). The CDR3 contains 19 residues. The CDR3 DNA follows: TGTGCCTGGAGTGTACAGCGGAGTAGCGAGGAGCTAGCCAAAAACATTCAGTACTTC. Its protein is CAWSVQRSSEELAKNIQYF.

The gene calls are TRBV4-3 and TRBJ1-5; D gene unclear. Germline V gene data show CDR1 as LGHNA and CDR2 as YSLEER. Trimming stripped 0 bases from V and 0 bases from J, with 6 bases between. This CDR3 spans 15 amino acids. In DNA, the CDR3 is TGCGCCAGCAGCCAAGATGGGGATAGCAATCAGCCCCAGCATTTT. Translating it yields CASSQDGDSNQPQHF.

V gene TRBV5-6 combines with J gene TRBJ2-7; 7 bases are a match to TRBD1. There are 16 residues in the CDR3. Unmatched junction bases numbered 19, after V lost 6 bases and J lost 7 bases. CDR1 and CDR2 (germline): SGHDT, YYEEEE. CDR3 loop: CASTRARQGVIGEQYF. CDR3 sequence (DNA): TGTGCCAGCACCCGGGCCCGCCAGGGGGTAATTGGTGAGCAGTACTTC. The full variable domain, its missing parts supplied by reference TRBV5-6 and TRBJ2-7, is DAGVTQSPTHLIKTRGQQVTLRCSPKSGHDTVSWYQQALGQGPQFIFQYYEEEERQRGNFPDRFSGHQFPNYSSELNVNALLLGDSALYLCASTRARQGVIGEQYFGPGTRLTVT.

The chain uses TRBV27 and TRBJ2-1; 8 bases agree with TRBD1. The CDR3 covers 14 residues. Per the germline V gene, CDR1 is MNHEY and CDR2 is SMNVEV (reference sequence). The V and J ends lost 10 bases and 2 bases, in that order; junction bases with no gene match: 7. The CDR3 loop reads CATEDRGAYNEQFF. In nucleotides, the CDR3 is TGTGCCACTGAAGACAGGGGAGCCTACAATGAGCAGTTCTTC.

The CDR3, as DNA: TGCAGCGCTGTAACAGGGGTGGACATTCAGTACTTC. Its protein is CSAVTGVDIQYF. This chain links TRBV29-1 with TRBJ2-4; 7 nucleotides line up with TRBD1. After removal of 7 bases from V and 8 bases from J, the junction contained 8 bases not matched to a gene. The CDR3 has 12 amino acids. Germline CDR1 is SQVTM and CDR2 is ANQGSEA.

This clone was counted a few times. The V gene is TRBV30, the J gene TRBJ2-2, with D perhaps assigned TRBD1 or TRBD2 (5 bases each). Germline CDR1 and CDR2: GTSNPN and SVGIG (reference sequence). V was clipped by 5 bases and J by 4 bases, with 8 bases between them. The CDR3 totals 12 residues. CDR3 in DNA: TGTGCCTGGGATGGGGGCACCGGGGAGCTGTTTTTT. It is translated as CAWDGGTGELFF.

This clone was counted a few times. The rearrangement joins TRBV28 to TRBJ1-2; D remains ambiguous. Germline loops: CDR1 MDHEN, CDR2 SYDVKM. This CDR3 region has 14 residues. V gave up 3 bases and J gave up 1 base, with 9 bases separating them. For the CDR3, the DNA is TGTGCCAGCAGTTTCGGGAGTGATAACTATGGCTACACCTTC. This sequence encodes CASSFGSDNYGYTF.

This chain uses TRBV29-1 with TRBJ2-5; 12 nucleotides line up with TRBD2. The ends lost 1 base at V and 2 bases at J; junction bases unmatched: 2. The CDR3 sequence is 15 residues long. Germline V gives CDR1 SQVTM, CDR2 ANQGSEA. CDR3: CSVEVLAGGQETQYF. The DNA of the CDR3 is TGCAGCGTTGAAGTTCTAGCGGGGGGGCAAGAGACCCAGTACTTC.

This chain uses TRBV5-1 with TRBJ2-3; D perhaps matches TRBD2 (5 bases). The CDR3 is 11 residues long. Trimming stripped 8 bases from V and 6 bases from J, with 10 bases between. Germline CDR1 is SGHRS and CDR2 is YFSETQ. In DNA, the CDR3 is TGCGCCAGTCGGGAACTTGATACGCAGTATTTT. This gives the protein CASRELDTQYF. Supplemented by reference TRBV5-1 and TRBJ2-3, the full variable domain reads KAGVTQTPRYLIKTRGQQVTLSCSPISGHRSVSWYQQTPGQGLQFLFEYFSETQRNKGNFPGRFSGRQFSNSRSEMNVSTLELGDSALYLCASRELDTQYFGPGTRLTVL.

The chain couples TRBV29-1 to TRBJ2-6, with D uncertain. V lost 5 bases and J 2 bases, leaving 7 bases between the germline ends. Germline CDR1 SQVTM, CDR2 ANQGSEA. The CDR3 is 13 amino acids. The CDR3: CSVLSPGANVLTF. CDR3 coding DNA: TGCAGCGTTCTCAGCCCTGGGGCCAACGTCCTGACTTTC.

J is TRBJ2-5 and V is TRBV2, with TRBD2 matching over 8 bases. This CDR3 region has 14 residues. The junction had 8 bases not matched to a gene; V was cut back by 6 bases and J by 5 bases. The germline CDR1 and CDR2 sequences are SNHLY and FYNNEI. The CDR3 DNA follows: TGTGCCAGCAGGTTGCCGGGGGGGACGGAGACCCAGTACTTC. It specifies CASRLPGGTETQYF.

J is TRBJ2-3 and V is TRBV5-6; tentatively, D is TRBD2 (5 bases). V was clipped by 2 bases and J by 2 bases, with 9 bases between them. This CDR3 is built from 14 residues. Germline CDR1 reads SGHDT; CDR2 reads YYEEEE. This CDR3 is CASSFGRTTDTQYF. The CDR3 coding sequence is TGTGCCAGCAGCTTTGGGAGAACCACAGATACGCAGTATTTT.

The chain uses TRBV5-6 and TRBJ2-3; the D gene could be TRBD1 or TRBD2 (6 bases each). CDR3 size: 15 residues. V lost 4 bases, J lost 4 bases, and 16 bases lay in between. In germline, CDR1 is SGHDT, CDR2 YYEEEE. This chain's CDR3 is CASSRGLLRADTQYF. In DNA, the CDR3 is TGTGCCAGCAGCCGGGGGCTCCTTCGGGCAGATACGCAGTATTTT.

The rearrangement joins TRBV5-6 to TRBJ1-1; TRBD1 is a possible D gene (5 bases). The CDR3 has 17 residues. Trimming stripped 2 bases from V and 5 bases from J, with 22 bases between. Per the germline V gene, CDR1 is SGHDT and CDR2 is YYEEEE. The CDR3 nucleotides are TGTGCCAGCAGCTTCCCCCGTTTTCGAGGGGAAGGTACTGAAGCTTTCTTT. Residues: CASSFPRFRGEGTEAFF.

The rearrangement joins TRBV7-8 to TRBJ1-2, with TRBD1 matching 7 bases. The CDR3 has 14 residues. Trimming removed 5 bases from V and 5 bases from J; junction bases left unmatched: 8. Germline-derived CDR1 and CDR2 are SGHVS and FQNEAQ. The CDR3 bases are TGTGCCAGCAGCCCTCGGACAGGAGATTATGGCTACACCTTC. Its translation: CASSPRTGDYGYTF.

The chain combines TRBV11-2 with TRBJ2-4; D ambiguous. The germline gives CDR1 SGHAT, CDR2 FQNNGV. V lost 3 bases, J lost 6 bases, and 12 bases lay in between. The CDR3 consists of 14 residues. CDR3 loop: CASSFMADGNIQYF. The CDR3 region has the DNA TGTGCCAGCAGCTTTATGGCAGATGGAAACATTCAGTACTTC.

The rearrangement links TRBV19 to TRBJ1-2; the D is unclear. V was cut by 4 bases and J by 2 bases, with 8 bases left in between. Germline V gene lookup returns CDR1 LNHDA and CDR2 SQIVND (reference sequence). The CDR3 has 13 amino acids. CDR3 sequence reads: CASSKGPNYGYTF. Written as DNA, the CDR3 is TGTGCCAGTAGTAAGGGTCCCAACTATGGCTACACCTTC.

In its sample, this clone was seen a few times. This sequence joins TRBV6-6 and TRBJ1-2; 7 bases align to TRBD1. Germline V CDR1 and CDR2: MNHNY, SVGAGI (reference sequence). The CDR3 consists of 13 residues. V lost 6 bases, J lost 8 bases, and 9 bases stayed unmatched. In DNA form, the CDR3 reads TGTGCCAGCAGCCAAGACAGGACAGGAGGCTACACCTTC. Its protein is CASSQDRTGGYTF.

The CDR3 spells CATSLRAYGTGAFF. The CDR3 DNA sequence: TGTGCCACCAGCCTAAGGGCATACGGAACGGGGGCTTTCTTT. The chain links TRBV15 to TRBJ1-1; D is unresolved. Germline assignment: CDR1 LNHNV and CDR2 YYDKDF (reference sequence). The CDR3 runs to 14 residues. V lost 5 bases and J lost 11, with 21 bases in between.

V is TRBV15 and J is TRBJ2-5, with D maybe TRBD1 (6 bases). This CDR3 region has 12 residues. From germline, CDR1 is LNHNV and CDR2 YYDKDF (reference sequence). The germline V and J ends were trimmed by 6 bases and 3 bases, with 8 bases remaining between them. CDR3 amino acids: CATSAGEETQYF. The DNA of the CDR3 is TGTGCCACCAGTGCAGGGGAAGAGACCCAGTACTTC.

CDR3 protein: CSVLRQGRSEAFF. In nucleotides, the CDR3 is TGCAGCGTCCTTAGGCAGGGCCGCTCTGAAGCTTTCTTT. V gene TRBV29-1 combines with J gene TRBJ1-1, with a weak D call TRBD1 (5 bases). The CDR3 has 13 residues. The germline gives CDR1 SQVTM, CDR2 ANQGSEA. The V gene lost 6 bases and the J gene lost 6 bases, with 17 bases spanning the gap.

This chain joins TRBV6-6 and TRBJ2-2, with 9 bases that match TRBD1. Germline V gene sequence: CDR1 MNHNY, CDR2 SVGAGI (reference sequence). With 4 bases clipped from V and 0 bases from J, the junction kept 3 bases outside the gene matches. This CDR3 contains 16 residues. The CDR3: CASSFRQGANTGELFF. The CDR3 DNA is TGTGCCAGCAGTTTCAGACAGGGGGCGAACACCGGGGAGCTGTTTTTT.

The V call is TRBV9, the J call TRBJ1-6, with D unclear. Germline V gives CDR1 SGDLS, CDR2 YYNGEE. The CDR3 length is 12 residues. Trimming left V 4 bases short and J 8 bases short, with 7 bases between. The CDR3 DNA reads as TGTGCCAGCAGCACATTAGATTCACCCCTCCACTTT. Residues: CASSTLDSPLHF.

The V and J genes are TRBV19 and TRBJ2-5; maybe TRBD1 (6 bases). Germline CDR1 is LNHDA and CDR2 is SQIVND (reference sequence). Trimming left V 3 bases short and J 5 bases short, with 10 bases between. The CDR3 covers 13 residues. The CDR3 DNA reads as TGTGCCAGTAGTATGGCCAGGGGTGAGACCCAGTACTTC. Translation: CASSMARGETQYF.